These 4 T cell receptor beta chains came from one sample sequenced in a study of T cell responses to AZD1222 COVID-19 vaccine (dated by TCRdb to the early 2020s). Explained via the paper, the time point label denotes: baseline before first vaccination. The library came from the immunoSEQ multiplex PCR assay. TCRdb took over this immuneACCESS table, retaining in-frame rearrangements with V and J assigned. Such tables are incomplete; in checked studies, under half of the missing clones stem from an unresolved V gene, and the remainder is unexplained. A total of some 130,000 clones appear in this sample, approximately 90% of them only once. The ten biggest clones cover 1.9% of the sample. The sequencing used peripheral blood, collected on day 0 of AZD1222 vaccination. These receptors were collected from an adult in good health.

The rearrangement joins TRBV18 to TRBJ1-6; D might be TRBD1 (6 bases). This CDR3 region has 15 residues. The V gene's germline CDR1 is KGHSH and CDR2 LQKENI. Trimming removed 6 bases at V and 8 bases at J, with 17 bases between. The CDR3 loop is CASSLTRGPDSPLHF. As DNA, the CDR3 is TGTGCCAGCTCGCTTACCAGGGGTCCGGATTCACCCCTCCACTTT. Using reference TRBV18 and TRBJ1-6 for the parts outside the CDR3, the full variable domain is NAGVMQNPRHLVRRRGQEARLRCSPMKGHSHVYWYRQLPEEGLKFMVYLQKENIIDESGMPKERFSAEFPKEGPSILRIQQVVRGDSAAYFCASSLTRGPDSPLHFGNGTRLTVT.

This chain links TRBV9 with TRBJ1-1; maybe TRBD1 (5 bases). CDR1 and CDR2 (germline): SGDLS, YYNGEE. There are 15 residues in the CDR3. Deletions cut 0 bases from V and 8 bases from J, with 17 bases between. The CDR3 loop reads CASSVDSLRGTEAFF. DNA for the CDR3: TGTGCCAGCAGCGTAGATAGCCTGAGGGGTACCGAAGCTTTCTTT.

The V and J genes are TRBV28 and TRBJ1-5; TRBD1 might be the D (5 bases). The ends were cut back, 4 bases at V and 0 bases at J, with 19 bases in the middle. CDR1 and CDR2 (germline): MDHEN, SYDVKM. The CDR3 contains 18 residues. For the CDR3, the DNA is TGTGCCAGCAGTTCGCCGTGGTGGGACCTTAGTAGCAATCAGCCCCAGCATTTT. This encodes CASSSPWWDLSSNQPQHF. The entire variable domain, with the rest obtained from reference TRBV28 and TRBJ1-5, is as follows: DVKVTQSSRYLVKRTGEKVFLECVQDMDHENMFWYRQDPGLGLRLIYFSYDVKMKEKGDIPEGYSVSREKKERFSLILESASTNQTSMYLCASSSPWWDLSSNQPQHFGDGTRLSIL.

The V call is TRBV7-9, the J call TRBJ1-1; D might be TRBD1 (6 bases). The germline CDR1 and CDR2 sequences are SEHNR and FQNEAQ (reference sequence). V was clipped by 5 bases and J by 11 bases, with 21 bases between them. The CDR3 extends over 14 amino acids. The CDR3 loop reads CASSPTEGGKRAFF. In DNA, the CDR3 is TGTGCCAGCAGCCCAACCGAAGGGGGGAAACGGGCTTTCTTT.